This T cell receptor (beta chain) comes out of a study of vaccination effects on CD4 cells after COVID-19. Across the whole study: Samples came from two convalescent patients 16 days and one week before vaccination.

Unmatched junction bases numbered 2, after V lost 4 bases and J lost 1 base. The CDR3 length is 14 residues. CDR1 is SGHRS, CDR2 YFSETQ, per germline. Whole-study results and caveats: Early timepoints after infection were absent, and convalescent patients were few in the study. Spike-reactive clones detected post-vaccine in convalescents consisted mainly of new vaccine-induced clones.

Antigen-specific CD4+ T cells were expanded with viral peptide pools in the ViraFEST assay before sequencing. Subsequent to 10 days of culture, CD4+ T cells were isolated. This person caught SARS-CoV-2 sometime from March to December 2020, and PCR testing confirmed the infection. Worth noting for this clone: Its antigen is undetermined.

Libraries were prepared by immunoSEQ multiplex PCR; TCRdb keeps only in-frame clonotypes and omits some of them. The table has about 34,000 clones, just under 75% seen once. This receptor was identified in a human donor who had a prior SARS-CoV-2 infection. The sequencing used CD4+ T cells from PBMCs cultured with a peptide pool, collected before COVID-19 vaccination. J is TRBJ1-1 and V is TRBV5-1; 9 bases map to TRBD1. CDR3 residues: CASSPDRGNTEAFF. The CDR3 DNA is TGCGCCAGCAGCCCGGACAGGGGGAACACTGAAGCTTTCTTT.